One and the same sample provided the 31 T cell receptor beta chains below, sequenced in a study of cytomegalovirus exposure and HLA in healthy donors. The PCR ran on 60 Vbeta and 13 Jbeta primers. Libraries were prepared by immunoSEQ multiplex PCR; TCRdb keeps only in-frame clonotypes and omits some of them. The profile shows approximately 160,000 clones, about 76% of them singletons. Sequenced sample: PBMCs. The receptors stem from a male donor in good health and CMV-seropositive.

This chain links TRBV27 with TRBJ2-7; D is ambiguous. Looked up from germline, CDR1 is MNHEY and CDR2 is SMNVEV (reference sequence). Trimming took 3 bases from V and 2 from J, leaving 11 bases between them. This CDR3 spans 14 amino acids. The CDR3 here is CASSLRVPTYEQYF. CDR3 bases: TGTGCCAGCAGTTTGCGAGTTCCTACCTACGAGCAGTACTTC.

This clone was counted a few times. The chain couples TRBV2 to TRBJ1-1; D is uncertain. Trimming pared 8 bases from V and 10 bases from J, leaving 14 bases between. Germline CDR1 reads SNHLY; CDR2 reads FYNNEI. The CDR3 length is 11 residues. Here the CDR3 DNA reads TGTGCCAGCCGGCTCGAGGGAGGAGCTTTCTTT. This codes for CASRLEGGAFF.

V and J are TRBV5-1 and TRBJ2-5, with 9 nucleotides matching TRBD2. The germline gives CDR1 SGHRS, CDR2 YFSETQ. The CDR3 is 16 amino acids. V was clipped by 2 bases and J by 2 bases; unmatched bases: 7. The CDR3 protein is CASSLSSGGPQETQYF. The CDR3 nucleotides read TGCGCCAGCAGCTTAAGTAGCGGGGGCCCACAAGAGACCCAGTACTTC. The whole variable domain, filled in from reference TRBV5-1 and TRBJ2-5, reads KAGVTQTPRYLIKTRGQQVTLSCSPISGHRSVSWYQQTPGQGLQFLFEYFSETQRNKGNFPGRFSGRQFSNSRSEMNVSTLELGDSALYLCASSLSSGGPQETQYFGPGTRLLVL.

The gene calls are TRBV6-5 and TRBJ1-4; TRBD1 matches at 7 bases. This CDR3 is built from 16 residues. Per the germline V gene, CDR1 is MNHEY and CDR2 is SVGAGI. The V and J ends lost 2 bases and 0 bases, in that order; junction bases with no gene match: 3. The CDR3 coding sequence is TGTGCCAGCAGTTACGGACAGGTTGCAACTAATGAAAAACTGTTTTTT. Translation: CASSYGQVATNEKLFF.

V is TRBV6-6 and J is TRBJ2-1; 7 bases fit TRBD1. The CDR3 is made up of 13 amino acids. V dropped 7 bases and J dropped 8; count of bases not matched to a gene: 8. From germline, CDR1 is MNHNY and CDR2 SVGAGI (reference sequence). CDR3 sequence: CASNEGADDEQFF. The CDR3 DNA reads as TGTGCCAGCAATGAGGGGGCTGACGATGAGCAGTTCTTC.

V and J are TRBV19 and TRBJ1-5; no firm D call. V was pared by 3 bases and J by 4 bases, with 10 bases between. Germline V gene data show CDR1 as LNHDA and CDR2 as SQIVND (reference sequence). There are 14 residues in the CDR3. DNA for the CDR3: TGTGCCAGTAGTATCCCACAGCTTAATCAGCCCCAGCATTTT. This gives the protein CASSIPQLNQPQHF.

This clone has just a few counts. The genes are TRBV6-5 and TRBJ2-3; D not certain. V lost 0 bases to trimming and J lost 0 bases, with 4 bases between them. In germline, CDR1 is MNHEY, CDR2 SVGAGI. The CDR3 contains 14 residues. For the CDR3, the DNA is TGTGCCAGCAGTTACTCATCTAGCACAGATACGCAGTATTTT. It translates to CASSYSSSTDTQYF.

This rearrangement joins TRBV28 to TRBJ1-2; maybe TRBD1 (5 bases). The CDR3 length is 15 residues. Germline V gene lookup returns CDR1 MDHEN and CDR2 SYDVKM. Trimming shortened V by 2 bases and J by 1 base, and 11 bases separated the two germline ends. In DNA, the CDR3 is TGTGCCAGCAGTTTAGGGGAGGGGATTAACTATGGCTACACCTTC. The encoded protein is CASSLGEGINYGYTF.

This chain uses TRBV11-2 with TRBJ2-1; TRBD2 might be the D (5 bases). V dropped 5 bases and J dropped 7 bases, with 21 bases sitting between them. This CDR3 has 16 amino acids. Germline loops: CDR1 SGHAT, CDR2 FQNNGV. The CDR3 nucleotides are TGTGCCAGCAGCCTCCGATACCCCAGAGGGCAGAATGAGCAGTTCTTC. Translating gives CASSLRYPRGQNEQFF.

Only one count was recorded for this clone. The chain combines TRBV13 with TRBJ2-1, with D possibly matching TRBD2 (6 bases). In germline, CDR1 is PRHDT, CDR2 FYEKMQ (reference sequence). Trimming shortened V by 5 bases and J by 2 bases, and 16 bases separated the two germline ends. The CDR3 contains 16 residues. The CDR3 DNA sequence: TGTGCCAGCAGCCCAGAGGCGGGGCCTCCCTACAATGAGCAGTTCTTC. The encoded protein is CASSPEAGPPYNEQFF.

The chain is built from TRBV4-3 and TRBJ1-4; no clear D gene. Trimming removed 3 bases at V and 8 bases at J, with 13 bases between. The germline CDR1 and CDR2 sequences are LGHNA and YSLEER. This CDR3 has 14 amino acids. CDR3 region: CASSQIGAEEKLFF. DNA of the CDR3: TGCGCCAGCAGCCAGATAGGAGCTGAGGAAAAACTGTTTTTT.

This sequence joins TRBV5-1 and TRBJ1-2; tentative D call: TRBD1 (5 bases). The germline gives CDR1 SGHRS, CDR2 YFSETQ. V lost 5 bases to trimming and J lost 1 base, with 6 bases between them. This CDR3 has 12 residues. The CDR3: CASSQGNYGYTF. The DNA for the CDR3 is TGCGCCAGCAGTCAGGGTAACTATGGCTACACCTTC.

This chain links TRBV4-1 with TRBJ1-6; the D is unclear. V lost 0 bases, J lost 8 bases, and 11 bases lay in between. The CDR3 sequence is 15 residues long. Germline values: CDR1 MGHRA, CDR2 YSYEKL. CDR3 protein: CASSQEQVQHSPLHF. The CDR3 nucleotides are TGCGCCAGCAGCCAAGAGCAGGTGCAGCATTCACCCCTCCACTTT.

The chain couples TRBV7-2 to TRBJ2-5, with TRBD2 matching over 8 bases. Germline V gives CDR1 SGHTA, CDR2 FQGNSA. This CDR3 contains 14 residues. The V and J ends lost 7 bases and 5 bases, in that order; junction bases with no gene match: 9. CDR3 sequence (DNA): TGTGCCAGCACCGGGGGGGGCAGCGTGGAGACCCAGTACTTC. The encoded protein is CASTGGGSVETQYF.

This chain connects TRBV7-9 to TRBJ2-1; the match to TRBD1 covers 10 bases. Per germline, CDR1 SEHNR and CDR2 FQNEAQ (reference sequence). Unmatched junction bases numbered 10, after V lost 5 bases and J lost 3 bases. This CDR3 spans 17 amino acids. For the CDR3, the DNA is TGTGCCAGCAGCGCGTCTGACGGGACAGGGGTCTACAATGAGCAGTTCTTC. Protein sequence: CASSASDGTGVYNEQFF.

V usage is TRBV14 and J usage is TRBJ1-5; no reliable D call. Germline V gene sequence: CDR1 SGHDN, CDR2 FVKESK. This CDR3 contains 16 residues. Trimming cost V 0 bases and J 5 bases, with 14 bases left between them. The CDR3 sequence: CASSQEPTKWDQPQHF. CDR3 bases: TGTGCCAGCAGCCAAGAGCCGACAAAATGGGATCAGCCCCAGCATTTT.

The V and J genes are TRBV12-5 and TRBJ1-3, with D unresolved. The CDR3 runs 15 residues. Germline V gene sequence: CDR1 LGHNT, CDR2 FRNRAP. V was cut by 6 bases and J by 0 bases, with 12 bases left in between. The CDR3 DNA reads TGTGCTAGTGGCAGAATAAGGAGCTCTGGAAACACCATATATTTT. Translating gives CASGRIRSSGNTIYF. Looking up the rest from reference TRBV12-5 and TRBJ1-3 gives the full variable domain: DARVTQTPRHKVTEMGQEVTMRCQPILGHNTVFWYRQTMMQGLELLAYFRNRAPLDDSGMPKDRFSAEMPDATLATLKIQPSEPRDSAVYFCASGRIRSSGNTIYFGEGSWLTVV.

Here the CDR3 reads CASSQRASSSNEQFF. For the CDR3, the DNA is TGTGCCAGCAGCCAGAGGGCTAGTAGTAGTAATGAGCAGTTCTTC. The V and J genes are TRBV7-8 and TRBJ2-1; D is perhaps TRBD2 (5 bases). Germline CDR1 and CDR2: SGHVS and FQNEAQ. Trimming took 5 bases from V and 7 from J, leaving 18 bases between them. The CDR3 sequence is 15 residues long.

This clone has a handful of counts. The chain couples TRBV6-1 to TRBJ1-4; D is perhaps TRBD1 (6 bases). Per germline, CDR1 MNHNS and CDR2 SASEGT. V lost 4 bases and J lost 8, with 11 bases in between. The CDR3 covers 13 residues. CDR3 protein: CASSVDRWEKLFF. The CDR3 DNA is TGTGCCAGCAGTGTTGACAGGTGGGAAAAACTGTTTTTT.

Worth noting for this clone: The sample carries other DNA sequences with the same CDR3. The chain uses TRBV5-1 and TRBJ2-3, with 13 positions matching TRBD2. Trimming at V came to 4 bases and at J to 5 bases, leaving 4 bases not matched to a gene. Germline loops: CDR1 SGHRS, CDR2 YFSETQ. The CDR3 covers 15 residues. The CDR3 protein is CASSPGLAGEDTQYF. CDR3 DNA: TGCGCCAGCAGCCCCGGACTAGCGGGGGAAGATACGCAGTATTTT.

The gene calls are TRBV6-1 and TRBJ2-1; D perhaps matches TRBD2 (6 bases). V dropped 6 bases and J dropped 7 bases, with 19 bases sitting between them. CDR1 is MNHNS and CDR2 is SASEGT in the germline V gene. This CDR3 is 15 amino acids long. CDR3 nucleotides: TGTGCCAGCAGGACCGAGGAGGGGACTCCAAATGAGCAGTTCTTC. It codes for CASRTEEGTPNEQFF.

The chain links TRBV7-6 to TRBJ2-7; D is uncertain. The V end was cut by 3 bases, the J end by 2 bases, with 8 bases between. CDR3 length: 13 amino acids. CDR1 SGHVS and CDR2 FNYEAQ come from the germline V gene. CDR3 bases: TGTGCCAGCAGCTTGACGGGTACCTACGAGCAGTACTTC. Its translation: CASSLTGTYEQYF.

The chain employs TRBV11-3 and TRBJ2-3; D is perhaps TRBD2 (5 bases). Looked up from germline, CDR1 is SGHNT and CDR2 is YENEEA. The CDR3 is 13 residues long. The V end lost 5 bases, the J end lost 3 bases, and 9 bases lay between the germline ends. The CDR3 nucleotides read TGTGCCAGCAGCCCCCGGGGTACAGATACGCAGTATTTT. Encoded protein: CASSPRGTDTQYF.

The CDR3 reads CASSLGGGANQPQHF. The CDR3, as DNA: TGTGCCAGCAGCTTAGGGGGGGGCGCCAATCAGCCCCAGCATTTT. The chain recombines TRBV7-9 with TRBJ1-5, with a weak D call TRBD1 (6 bases). Germline loops: CDR1 SEHNR, CDR2 FQNEAQ (reference sequence). V was shortened by 1 base and J by 3 bases, with 10 bases between the two germline ends. This CDR3 region has 15 residues.

This clone was detected once. Distinct nucleotide sequences in the sample also encode this CDR3. The CDR3 is CASSAGTGPYEQYF. The CDR3 coding sequence is TGTGCCAGCAGCGCCGGGACAGGGCCTTACGAGCAGTACTTC. The chain has TRBV7-9 and TRBJ2-7; 9 bases line up with TRBD1. The CDR3 extends over 14 amino acids. Per the germline V gene, CDR1 is SEHNR and CDR2 is FQNEAQ (reference sequence). With V trimmed by 5 bases and J by 4 bases, 6 bases remained unmatched.

V and J are TRBV6-5 and TRBJ1-2; D gene uncertain. CDR1 and CDR2 from the germline V gene are MNHEY and SVGAGI. The germline V and J ends were trimmed by 5 bases and 6 bases, with 10 bases remaining between them. The CDR3 consists of 12 residues. The CDR3 loop reads CASSPPGDGYTF. DNA of the CDR3: TGTGCCAGCAGTCCCCCCGGGGATGGCTACACCTTC.

The chain links TRBV5-1 to TRBJ2-7; TRBD1 matches at 7 bases. Germline V gene sequence: CDR1 SGHRS, CDR2 YFSETQ. The CDR3 consists of 14 residues. J lost 2 bases, V lost 4 bases, and 6 bases had no gene match. Here the CDR3 reads CASSQPQGAYEQYF. The CDR3 DNA follows: TGCGCCAGCAGCCAGCCTCAGGGGGCCTACGAGCAGTACTTC.

The sample holds a few counts of this clone. V gene TRBV4-3 combines with J gene TRBJ2-7, with 11 bases identical to TRBD2. CDR1 and CDR2 from the germline V gene are LGHNA and YSLEER. The CDR3 totals 16 residues. V shed 0 bases, J shed 3 bases, and the junction held 4 bases outside the gene matches. The CDR3 coding sequence is TGCGCCAGCAGCCAAGATACCCTAGCGGGGGGCTACGAGCAGTACTTC. Its translation: CASSQDTLAGGYEQYF.

The V and J genes are TRBV7-2 and TRBJ1-6, with 8 bases fitting TRBD1. CDR1 SGHTA and CDR2 FQGNSA come from the germline V gene. This CDR3 is 14 amino acids long. With 5 bases clipped from V and 7 bases from J, the junction kept 4 bases outside the gene matches. In DNA, the CDR3 is TGTGCCAGCAGCCCAGGGGGCCTCAATTCACCCCTCCACTTT. It codes for CASSPGGLNSPLHF.

The chain recombines TRBV19 with TRBJ2-7; 8 nucleotides line up with TRBD1. There are 14 residues in the CDR3. Germline V gene sequence: CDR1 LNHDA, CDR2 SQIVND (reference sequence). V lost 3 bases to trimming and J lost 2 bases; unmatched junction nucleotides: 3. The CDR3 loop is CASSITTGAYEQYF. Here the CDR3 DNA reads TGTGCCAGTAGTATCACGACAGGGGCCTACGAGCAGTACTTC.

The rearrangement uses TRBV5-1 and TRBJ2-1; 8 bases align to TRBD2. J lost 1 base, V lost 1 base, and 4 bases had no gene match. The CDR3 consists of 16 residues. CDR1 and CDR2 from the germline V gene are SGHRS and YFSETQ. CDR3 protein: CASSLSGGGSYNEQFF. In DNA form, the CDR3 reads TGCGCCAGCAGCTTGTCGGGGGGGGGATCCTACAATGAGCAGTTCTTC.